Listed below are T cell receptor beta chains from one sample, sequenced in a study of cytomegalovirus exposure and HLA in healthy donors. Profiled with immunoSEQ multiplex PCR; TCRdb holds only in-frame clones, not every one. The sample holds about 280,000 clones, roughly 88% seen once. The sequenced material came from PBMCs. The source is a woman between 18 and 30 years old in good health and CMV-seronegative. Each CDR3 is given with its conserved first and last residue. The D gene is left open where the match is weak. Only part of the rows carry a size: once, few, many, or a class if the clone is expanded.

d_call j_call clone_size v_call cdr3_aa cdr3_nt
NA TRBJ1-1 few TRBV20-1 CSPTARTEAFF TGCAGTCCTACGGCGCGGACTGAAGCTTTCTTT
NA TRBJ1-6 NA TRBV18 CASSPDRLAPLHF TGTGCCAGCTCACCGGACAGATTGGCACCCCTCCACTTT
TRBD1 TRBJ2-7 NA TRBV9 CASSVVDRGYEQYF TGTGCCAGCAGCGTAGTGGACAGGGGCTACGAGCAGTACTTC
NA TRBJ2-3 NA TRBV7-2 CASSLDGLSTDTQYF TGTGCCAGCAGCTTAGACGGACTAAGCACAGATACGCAGTATTTT
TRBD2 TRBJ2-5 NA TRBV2 CASSVELAGGETQYF TGTGCCAGCAGTGTCGAACTAGCGGGAGGAGAGACCCAGTACTTC
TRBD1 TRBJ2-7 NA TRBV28 CASRTGDLRYEQYF TGTGCCAGCAGGACAGGGGATCTTCGCTACGAGCAGTACTTC
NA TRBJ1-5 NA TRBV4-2 CASSQARGAGQPQHF TGTGCCAGCAGCCAAGCTCGGGGGGCGGGACAGCCCCAGCATTTT
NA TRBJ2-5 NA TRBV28 CASSLVGVRYF TGTGCCAGCAGTTTAGTCGGGGTTCGGTACTTC
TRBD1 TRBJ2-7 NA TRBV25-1 CASSEGGRDREEQYF TGTGCCAGCAGTGAAGGAGGTCGGGACAGGGAGGAGCAGTACTTC
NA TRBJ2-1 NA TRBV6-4 CASSLGTVHNEQFF TGTGCCAGCAGCCTCGGGACTGTACACAATGAGCAGTTCTTC
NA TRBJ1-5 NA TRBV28 CASKEQGSNQPQHF TGTGCCAGCAAGGAACAGGGAAGCAATCAGCCCCAGCATTTT
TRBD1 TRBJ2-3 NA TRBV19 CASSRAGQGAMGTDTQYF TGTGCCAGTTCCCGTGCGGGACAGGGAGCTATGGGCACAGATACGCAGTATTTT
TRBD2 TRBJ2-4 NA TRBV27 CASSSGTRRFIQYF TGTGCCAGCAGTTCCGGGACTAGAAGATTCATTCAGTACTTC
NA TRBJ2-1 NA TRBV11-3 CASSLDAYEQFF TGTGCCAGCAGCTTAGATGCGTATGAGCAGTTCTTC
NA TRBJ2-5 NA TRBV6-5 CASSRAGTQYF TGTGCCAGCAGCCGGGCGGGGACCCAGTACTTC
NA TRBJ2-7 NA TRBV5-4 CASSPTTGSYEQYF TGTGCCAGCAGCCCGACTACAGGGTCCTACGAGCAGTACTTC
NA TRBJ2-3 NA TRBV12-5 CASGQTSAGDTQYF TGTGCTAGTGGTCAAACCTCGGCGGGCGATACGCAGTATTTT
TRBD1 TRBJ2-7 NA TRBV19 CASSKWTGTTYEQYF TGTGCCAGTAGTAAATGGACAGGAACGACCTACGAGCAGTACTTC
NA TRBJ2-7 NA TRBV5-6 CASSFPGTYYEQYF TGTGCCAGCAGCTTTCCCGGGACTTACTACGAGCAGTACTTC
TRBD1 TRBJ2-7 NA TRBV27 CASSTTQNRDSSYEQYF TGTGCCAGCAGCACAACTCAAAACCGGGACAGTTCCTACGAGCAGTACTTC
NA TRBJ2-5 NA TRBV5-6 CASSLLGPPYQETQYF TGTGCCAGCAGCTTACTAGGGCCCCCTTACCAAGAGACCCAGTACTTC
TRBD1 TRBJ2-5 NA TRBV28 CASSLFSRGFQETQYF TGTGCCAGCAGTTTATTTTCCAGGGGGTTCCAAGAGACCCAGTACTTC
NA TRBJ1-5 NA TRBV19 CASSMTAAALSQHF TGTGCCAGTAGTATGACGGCGGCCGCCTTGTCCCAGCATTTT
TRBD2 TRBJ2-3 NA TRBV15 CATSNLTTSGPTYTQYF TGTGCCACCAGCAACCTCACCACTAGCGGGCCGACTTATACGCAGTATTTT
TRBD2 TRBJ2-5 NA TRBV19 CASSLGLFQETQYF TGTGCCAGTAGTTTGGGACTATTCCAAGAGACCCAGTACTTC
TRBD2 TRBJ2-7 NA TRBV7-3 CASSPPSLAGNLYEQYF TGTGCCAGCAGCCCCCCATCCTTAGCGGGGAATCTCTACGAGCAGTACTTC
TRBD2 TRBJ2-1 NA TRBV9 CASNDGRINEQFF TGTGCCAGCAACGACGGGAGGATCAATGAGCAGTTCTTC
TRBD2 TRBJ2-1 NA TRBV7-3 CASSLEVAGGVEQFF TGTGCCAGCAGCCTGGAAGTAGCGGGAGGGGTTGAGCAGTTCTTC
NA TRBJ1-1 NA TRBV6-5 CASSSGRRVSEAFF TGTGCCAGCAGCTCGGGTCGGCGAGTCTCAGAAGCTTTCTTT
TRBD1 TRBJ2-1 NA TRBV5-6 CATQTGSSYNEQFF TGTGCCACCCAGACAGGGAGCTCCTACAATGAGCAGTTCTTC
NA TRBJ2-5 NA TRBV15 CATSRAAGQQETQYF TGTGCCACCAGCAGAGCGGCAGGACAACAAGAGACCCAGTACTTC